The present TCR beta chain was sequenced within a study of control samples from healthy donors and cancer patients. This CDR3 contains 14 residues. In germline, CDR1 is SGDLS, CDR2 YYNGEE. The trim removed 0 bases at V and 2 bases at J, leaving 2 bases unmatched. Sequencing was performed with immunoSEQ multiplex PCR; in TCRdb, only in-frame clones are kept and a portion is missing. The sample has under 65,000 clones; roughly 86% are singletons. The rearrangement uses TRBV9 and TRBJ2-7, with 7 bases fitting TRBD1. This receptor was taken from a woman aged 60-75 years with lung cancer. Material for sequencing was PBMCs. Here the CDR3 DNA reads TGTGCCAGCAGCGTAGGGACAGGTCCCTACGAGCAGTACTTC. This codes for CASSVGTGPYEQYF.